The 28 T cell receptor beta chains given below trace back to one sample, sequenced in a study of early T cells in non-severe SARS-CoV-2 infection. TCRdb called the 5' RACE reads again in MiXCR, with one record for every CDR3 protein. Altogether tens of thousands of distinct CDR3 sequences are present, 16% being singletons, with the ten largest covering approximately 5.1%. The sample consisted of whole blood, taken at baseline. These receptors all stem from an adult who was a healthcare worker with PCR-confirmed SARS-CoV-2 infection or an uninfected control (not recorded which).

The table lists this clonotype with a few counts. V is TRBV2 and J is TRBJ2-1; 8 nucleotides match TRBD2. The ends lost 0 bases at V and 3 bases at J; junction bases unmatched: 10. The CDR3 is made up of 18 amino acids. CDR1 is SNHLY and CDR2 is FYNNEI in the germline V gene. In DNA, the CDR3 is TGTGCCAGCAGTGAAGCGGGCGGGGTAGCGGGACACTACAATGAGCAGTTCTTC. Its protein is CASSEAGGVAGHYNEQFF.

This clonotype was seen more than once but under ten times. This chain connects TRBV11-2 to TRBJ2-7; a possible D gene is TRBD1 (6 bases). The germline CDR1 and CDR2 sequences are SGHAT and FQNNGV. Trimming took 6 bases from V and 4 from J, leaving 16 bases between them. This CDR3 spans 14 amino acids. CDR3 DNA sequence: TGTGCCAGCAGTCCCGGACAGACTTTATACGAGCAGTACTTC. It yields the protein CASSPGQTLYEQYF.

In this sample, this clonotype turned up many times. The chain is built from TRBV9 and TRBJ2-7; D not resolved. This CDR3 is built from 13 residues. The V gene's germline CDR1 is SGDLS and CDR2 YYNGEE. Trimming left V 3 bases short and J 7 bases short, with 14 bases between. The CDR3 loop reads CASSEGRSPEQYF. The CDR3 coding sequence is TGTGCCAGCAGCGAAGGACGGAGTCCGGAGCAGTACTTC. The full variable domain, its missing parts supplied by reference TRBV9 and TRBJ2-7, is DSGVTQTPKHLITATGQRVTLRCSPRSGDLSVYWYQQSLDQGLQFLIQYYNGEERAKGNILERFSAQQFPDLHSELNLSSLELGDSALYFCASSEGRSPEQYFGPGTRLTVT.

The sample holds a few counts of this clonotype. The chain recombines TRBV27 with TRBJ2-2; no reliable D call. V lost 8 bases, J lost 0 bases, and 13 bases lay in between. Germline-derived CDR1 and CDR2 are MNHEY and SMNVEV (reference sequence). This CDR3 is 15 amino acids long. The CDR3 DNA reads TGTGCCAGCGTGAACTCAACAGCGAACACCGGGGAGCTGTTTTTT. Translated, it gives CASVNSTANTGELFF.

The CDR3, as DNA: TGTGCCAGCAGCCAAGCAAGAACCTCTGGAAACACCATATATTTT. It specifies CASSQARTSGNTIYF. The V call is TRBV14, the J call TRBJ1-3; unclear D gene. This CDR3 region has 15 residues. With 1 base removed from V and 0 bases from J, the gap between germline ends came to 7 bases. Germline CDR1 reads SGHDN; CDR2 reads FVKESK.

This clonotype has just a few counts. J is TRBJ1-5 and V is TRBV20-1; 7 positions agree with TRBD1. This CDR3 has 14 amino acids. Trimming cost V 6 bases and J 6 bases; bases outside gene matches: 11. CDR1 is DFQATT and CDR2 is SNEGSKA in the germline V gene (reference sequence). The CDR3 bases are TGCAGTGCCTCGCCACAGGGGAGAACTCAGCCCCAGCATTTT. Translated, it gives CSASPQGRTQPQHF.

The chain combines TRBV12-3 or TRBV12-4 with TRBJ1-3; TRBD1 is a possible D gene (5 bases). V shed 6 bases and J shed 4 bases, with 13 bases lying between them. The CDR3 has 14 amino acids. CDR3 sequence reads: CASRGPGYGNTIYF. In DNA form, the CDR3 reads TGTGCCAGCAGGGGGCCGGGGTACGGAAACACCATATATTTT.

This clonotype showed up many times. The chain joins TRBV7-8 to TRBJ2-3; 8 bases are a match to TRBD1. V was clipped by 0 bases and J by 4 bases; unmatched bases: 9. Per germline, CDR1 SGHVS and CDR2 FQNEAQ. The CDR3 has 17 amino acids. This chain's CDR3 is CASSLAGGQGMADTQYF. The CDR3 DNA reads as TGTGCCAGCAGCTTAGCGGGAGGACAGGGTATGGCAGATACGCAGTATTTT.

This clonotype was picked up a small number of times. CDR3 in amino acids: CASTNSIGEQFF. CDR3 bases: TGCGCCAGCACAAATAGCATCGGTGAGCAGTTCTTC. The chain combines TRBV10-2 with TRBJ2-1; no reliable D call. CDR3 length: 12 residues. CDR1 is WSHSY and CDR2 is SAAADI in the germline V gene. V dropped 7 bases and J dropped 9 bases, with 13 bases sitting between them.

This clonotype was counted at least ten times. In DNA form, the CDR3 reads TGTGCCAGCCTGACAGTCATGAACACTGAAGCTTTCTTT. As protein: CASLTVMNTEAFF. The rearrangement uses TRBV7-9 and TRBJ1-1, with TRBD1 as a possible D gene (5 bases). There are 13 residues in the CDR3. V lost 8 bases to trimming and J lost 0 bases, with 10 bases between them. CDR1 is SEHNR and CDR2 is FQNEAQ in the germline V gene (reference sequence).

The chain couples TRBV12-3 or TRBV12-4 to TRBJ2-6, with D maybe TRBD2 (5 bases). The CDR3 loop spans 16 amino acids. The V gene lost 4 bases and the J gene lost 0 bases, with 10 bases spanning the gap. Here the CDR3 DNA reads TGTGCCAGCAGTTCCGGGATCTTCTCTGGGGCCAACGTCCTGACTTTC. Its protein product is CASSSGIFSGANVLTF.

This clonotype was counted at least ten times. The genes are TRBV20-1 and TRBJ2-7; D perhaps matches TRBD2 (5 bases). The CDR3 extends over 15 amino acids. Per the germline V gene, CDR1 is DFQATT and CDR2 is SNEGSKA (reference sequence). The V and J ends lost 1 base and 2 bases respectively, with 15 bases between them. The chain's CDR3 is CSARVPVVGAYEQYF. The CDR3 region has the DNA TGCAGTGCTAGAGTTCCAGTCGTGGGAGCCTACGAGCAGTACTTC.

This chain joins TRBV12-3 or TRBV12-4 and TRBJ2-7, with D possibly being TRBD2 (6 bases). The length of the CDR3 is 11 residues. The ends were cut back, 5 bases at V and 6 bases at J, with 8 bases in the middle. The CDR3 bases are TGTGCCAGCAGTGGAGGGCGCGAGCAGTACTTC. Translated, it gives CASSGGREQYF.

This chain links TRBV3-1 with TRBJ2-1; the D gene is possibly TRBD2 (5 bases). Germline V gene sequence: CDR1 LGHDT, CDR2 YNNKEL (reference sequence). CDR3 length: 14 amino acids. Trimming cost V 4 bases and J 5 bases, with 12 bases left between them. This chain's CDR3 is CASSLRTRHNEQFF. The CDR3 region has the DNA TGTGCCAGCAGCCTGAGGACTCGACACAATGAGCAGTTCTTC.

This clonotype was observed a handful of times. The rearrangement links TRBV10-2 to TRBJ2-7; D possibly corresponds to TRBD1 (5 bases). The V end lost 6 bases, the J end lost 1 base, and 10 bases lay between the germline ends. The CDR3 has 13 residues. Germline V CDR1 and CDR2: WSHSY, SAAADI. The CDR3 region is CASRDRQSYEQYF. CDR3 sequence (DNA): TGCGCCAGCAGAGACAGACAATCCTACGAGCAGTACTTC.

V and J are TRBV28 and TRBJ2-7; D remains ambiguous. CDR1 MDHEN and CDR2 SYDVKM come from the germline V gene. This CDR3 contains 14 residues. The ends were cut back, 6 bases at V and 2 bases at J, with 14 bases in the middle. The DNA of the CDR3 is TGTGCCAGCAGGGAAAGAAACGCCGCCTACGAGCAGTACTTC. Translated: CASRERNAAYEQYF. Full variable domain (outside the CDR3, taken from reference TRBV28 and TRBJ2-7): DVKVTQSSRYLVKRTGEKVFLECVQDMDHENMFWYRQDPGLGLRLIYFSYDVKMKEKGDIPEGYSVSREKKERFSLILESASTNQTSMYLCASRERNAAYEQYFGPGTRLTVT.

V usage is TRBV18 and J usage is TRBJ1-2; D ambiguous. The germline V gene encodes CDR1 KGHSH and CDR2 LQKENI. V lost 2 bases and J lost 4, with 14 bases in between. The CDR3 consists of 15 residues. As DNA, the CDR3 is TGTGCCAGCTCACCATCGGAAAAACCATTCTATGGCTACACCTTC. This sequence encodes CASSPSEKPFYGYTF.

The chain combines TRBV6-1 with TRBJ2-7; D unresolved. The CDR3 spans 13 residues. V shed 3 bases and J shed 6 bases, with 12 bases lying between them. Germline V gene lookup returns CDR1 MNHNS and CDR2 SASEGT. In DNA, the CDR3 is TGTGCCAGCAGTGAGTCTGGGATTCTCGAGCAGTACTTC. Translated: CASSESGILEQYF.

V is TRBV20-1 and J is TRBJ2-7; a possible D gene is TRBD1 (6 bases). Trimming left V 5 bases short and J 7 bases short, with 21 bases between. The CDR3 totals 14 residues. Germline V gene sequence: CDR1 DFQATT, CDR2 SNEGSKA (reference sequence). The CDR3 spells CSAVTAQGPGEQYF. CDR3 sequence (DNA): TGCAGTGCTGTTACAGCCCAGGGGCCCGGTGAGCAGTACTTC.

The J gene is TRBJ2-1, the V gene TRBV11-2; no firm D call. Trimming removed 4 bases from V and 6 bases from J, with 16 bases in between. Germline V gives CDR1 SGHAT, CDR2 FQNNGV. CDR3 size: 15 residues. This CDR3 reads CASSSIYPTGNEQFF. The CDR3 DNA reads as TGTGCCAGCAGCTCTATATACCCCACTGGCAATGAGCAGTTCTTC. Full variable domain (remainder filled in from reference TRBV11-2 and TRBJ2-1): EAGVAQSPRYKIIEKRQSVAFWCNPISGHATLYWYQQILGQGPKLLIQFQNNGVVDDSQLPKDRFSAERLKGVDSTLKIQPAKLEDSAVYLCASSSIYPTGNEQFFGPGTRLTVL.

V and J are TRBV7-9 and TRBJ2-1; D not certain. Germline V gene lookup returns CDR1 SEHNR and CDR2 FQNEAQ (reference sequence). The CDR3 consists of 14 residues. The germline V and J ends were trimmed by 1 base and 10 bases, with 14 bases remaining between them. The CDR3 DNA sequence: TGTGCCAGCAGCTTAGATGGTTCGACAAGGGAGCAGTTCTTC. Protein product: CASSLDGSTREQFF. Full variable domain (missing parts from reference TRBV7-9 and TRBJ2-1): DTGVSQNPRHKITKRGQNVTFRCDPISEHNRLYWYRQTLGQGPEFLTYFQNEAQLEKSRLLSDRFSAERPKGSFSTLEIQRTEQGDSAMYLCASSLDGSTREQFFGPGTRLTVL.

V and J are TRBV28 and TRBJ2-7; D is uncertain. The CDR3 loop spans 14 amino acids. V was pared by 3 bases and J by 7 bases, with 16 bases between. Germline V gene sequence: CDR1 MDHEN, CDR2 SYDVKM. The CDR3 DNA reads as TGTGCCAGCAGTTTTCTTCGTGTAGGGTGGGAGCAGTACTTC. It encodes CASSFLRVGWEQYF. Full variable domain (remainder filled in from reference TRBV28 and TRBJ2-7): DVKVTQSSRYLVKRTGEKVFLECVQDMDHENMFWYRQDPGLGLRLIYFSYDVKMKEKGDIPEGYSVSREKKERFSLILESASTNQTSMYLCASSFLRVGWEQYFGPGTRLTVT.

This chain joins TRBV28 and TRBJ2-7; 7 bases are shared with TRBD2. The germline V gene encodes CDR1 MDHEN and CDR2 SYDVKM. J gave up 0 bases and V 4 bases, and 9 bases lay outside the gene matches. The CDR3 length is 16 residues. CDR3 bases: TGTGCCAGCAGTTCCCCCGTGCGGGGGAGCTCCTACGAGCAGTACTTC. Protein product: CASSSPVRGSSYEQYF. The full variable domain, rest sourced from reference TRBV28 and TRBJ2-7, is DVKVTQSSRYLVKRTGEKVFLECVQDMDHENMFWYRQDPGLGLRLIYFSYDVKMKEKGDIPEGYSVSREKKERFSLILESASTNQTSMYLCASSSPVRGSSYEQYFGPGTRLTVT.

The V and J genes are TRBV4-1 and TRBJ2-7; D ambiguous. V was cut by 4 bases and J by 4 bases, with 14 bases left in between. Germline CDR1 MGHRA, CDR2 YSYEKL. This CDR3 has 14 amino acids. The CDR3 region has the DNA TGCGCCAGCAGCCTTGCTTGGACGGAATACGAGCAGTACTTC. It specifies CASSLAWTEYEQYF.

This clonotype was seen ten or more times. The CDR3, as DNA: TGTGCCAGCAACGGACTAGCGGGGAGCACAGATACGCAGTATTTT. Its translation: CASNGLAGSTDTQYF. The gene calls are TRBV27 and TRBJ2-3, with 12 nucleotides matching TRBD2. This CDR3 has 15 residues. Germline assignment: CDR1 MNHEY and CDR2 SMNVEV (reference sequence). Trimming at V came to 7 bases and at J to 0 bases, leaving 2 bases not matched to a gene.

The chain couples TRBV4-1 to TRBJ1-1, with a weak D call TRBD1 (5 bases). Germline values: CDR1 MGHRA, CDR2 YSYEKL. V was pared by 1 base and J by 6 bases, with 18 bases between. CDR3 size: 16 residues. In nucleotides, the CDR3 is TGCGCCAGCAGCCAAGCACCCATGGGGGGAAAAGCTGAAGCTTTCTTT. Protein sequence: CASSQAPMGGKAEAFF.

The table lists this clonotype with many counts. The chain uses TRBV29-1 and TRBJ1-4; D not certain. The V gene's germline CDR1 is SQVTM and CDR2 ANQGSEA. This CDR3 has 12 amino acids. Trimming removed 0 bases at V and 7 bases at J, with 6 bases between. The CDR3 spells CSVEDNGEKLFF. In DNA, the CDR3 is TGCAGCGTTGAAGATAATGGTGAAAAACTGTTTTTT. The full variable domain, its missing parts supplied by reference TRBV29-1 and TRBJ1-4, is SAVISQKPSRDICQRGTSLTIQCQVDSQVTMMFWYRQQPGQSLTLIATANQGSEATYESGFVIDKFPISRPNLTFSTLTVSNMSPEDSSIYLCSVEDNGEKLFFGSGTQLSVL.

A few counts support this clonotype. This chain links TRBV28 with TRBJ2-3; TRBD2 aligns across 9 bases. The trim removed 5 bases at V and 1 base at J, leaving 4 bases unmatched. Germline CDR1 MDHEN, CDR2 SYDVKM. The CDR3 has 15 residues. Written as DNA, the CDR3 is TGTGCCAGCAGTATATTAGCGGGAGGCACAGATACGCAGTATTTT. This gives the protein CASSILAGGTDTQYF.